The sample holds many counts of the clone carrying this T cell receptor (beta chain). The source of the sample is a study of early T cells in non-severe SARS-CoV-2 infection. This CDR3 comprises 14 residues. V was clipped by 5 bases and J by 1 base, with 11 bases between them. Germline CDR1 is SNHLY and CDR2 is FYNNEI. In TCRdb, the 5' RACE reads were re-called with MiXCR into one record per CDR3 protein. The top ten clones hold 9.5% to 13% of a sample with about 52,000 distinct CDR3 sequences, around 10% of them seen once. The chain couples TRBV2 to TRBJ1-1; D unresolved. This TCR derives from an adult who was a healthcare worker with PCR-confirmed SARS-CoV-2 infection or an uninfected control (not recorded which). The sequenced sample consisted of whole blood. The CDR3 here is CASSFEGKNTEAFF. The CDR3 DNA reads as TGTGCCAGCAGTTTCGAGGGAAAGAACACTGAAGCTTTCTTT.